This TCR beta chain is drawn from a study of cytomegalovirus exposure and HLA in healthy donors. Study results and caveats: Fewer N-insertions than the approximately 700-donor mean were reportedly shown by an Asian-associated ancestry cluster in a later analysis.

This PCR relied on a set of 60 Vbeta primers and 13 Jbeta primers. The protocol was immunoSEQ multiplex PCR, while the TCRdb copy is restricted to in-frame clones and leaves out a portion. The table shows around 120,000 clones, with roughly four fifths occurring only once. A remark on this clone: Antigen specificity is unknown. The same CDR3 also results from other DNA sequences found in this sample.

V was shortened by 4 bases and J by 3 bases, with 9 bases between the two germline ends. The CDR3 has 14 amino acids. The germline V gene encodes CDR1 SGHAT and CDR2 FQNNGV. The rearrangement uses TRBV11-2 and TRBJ2-2; perhaps TRBD1 as D (5 bases). The TCR comes from a male donor in good health and CMV-seropositive. Material: PBMCs. CDR3 residues: CASSWGRDTGELFF. The CDR3 region has the DNA TGTGCCAGCAGCTGGGGCAGGGACACCGGGGAGCTGTTTTTT.